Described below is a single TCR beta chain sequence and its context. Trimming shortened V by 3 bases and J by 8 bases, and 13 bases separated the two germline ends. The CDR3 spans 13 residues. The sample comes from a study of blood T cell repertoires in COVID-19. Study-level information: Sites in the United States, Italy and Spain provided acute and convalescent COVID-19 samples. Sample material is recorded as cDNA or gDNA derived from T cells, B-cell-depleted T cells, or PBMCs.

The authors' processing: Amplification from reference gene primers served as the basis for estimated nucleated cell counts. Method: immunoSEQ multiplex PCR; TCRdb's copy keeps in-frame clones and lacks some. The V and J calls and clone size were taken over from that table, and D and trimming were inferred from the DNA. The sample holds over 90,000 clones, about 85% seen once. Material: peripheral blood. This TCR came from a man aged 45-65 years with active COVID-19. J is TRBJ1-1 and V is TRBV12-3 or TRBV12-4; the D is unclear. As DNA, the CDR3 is TGTGCCAGCAGTTTGGAAAGGAGGGCGGAAGCTTTCTTT. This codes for CASSLERRAEAFF.